This T cell receptor (beta chain) stems from a study of technical replicates of blood from a handful of donors. The method was immunoSEQ multiplex PCR; TCRdb's version includes in-frame clones alone and lacks a portion of them. Of about 60,000 clones in the sample, approximately 90% were seen once. The sequence derives from a human donor in good health. Some clones in this sample may be carry-over from other donors' samples. Sequencing was done on a sample of PBMCs.

The CDR3 loop is CASSQDGRGMPYNSPLHF. The CDR3 DNA sequence: TGCGCCAGCAGCCAAGATGGCCGAGGGATGCCCTATAATTCACCCCTCCACTTT. The chain carries TRBV4-1 and TRBJ1-6, with D hard to call. Germline-derived CDR1 and CDR2 are MGHRA and YSYEKL. This CDR3 is 18 amino acids long. Trimming removed 0 bases from V and 2 bases from J, with 14 bases in between.